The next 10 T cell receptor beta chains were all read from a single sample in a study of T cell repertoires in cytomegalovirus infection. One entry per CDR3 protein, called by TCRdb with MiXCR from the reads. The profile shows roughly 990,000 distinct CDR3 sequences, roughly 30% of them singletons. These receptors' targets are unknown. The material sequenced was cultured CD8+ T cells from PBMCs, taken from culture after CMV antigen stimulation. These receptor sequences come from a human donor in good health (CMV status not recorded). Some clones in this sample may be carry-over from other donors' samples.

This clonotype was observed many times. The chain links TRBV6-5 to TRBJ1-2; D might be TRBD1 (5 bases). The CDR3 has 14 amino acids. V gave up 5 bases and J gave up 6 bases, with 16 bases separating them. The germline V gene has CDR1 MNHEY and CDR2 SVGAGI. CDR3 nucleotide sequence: TGTGCCAGCAGTCTTCACTACGGGGCCAATGGCTACACCTTC. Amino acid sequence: CASSLHYGANGYTF.

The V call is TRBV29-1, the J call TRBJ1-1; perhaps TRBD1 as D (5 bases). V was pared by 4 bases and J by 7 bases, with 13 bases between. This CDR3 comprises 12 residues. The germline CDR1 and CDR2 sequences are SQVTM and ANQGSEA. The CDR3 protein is CSVASGEVEAFF. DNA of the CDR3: TGCAGCGTTGCGTCGGGGGAAGTTGAAGCTTTCTTT.

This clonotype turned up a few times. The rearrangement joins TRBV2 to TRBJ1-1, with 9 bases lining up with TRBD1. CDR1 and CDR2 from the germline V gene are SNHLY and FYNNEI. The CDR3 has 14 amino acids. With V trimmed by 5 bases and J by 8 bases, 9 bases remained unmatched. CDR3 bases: TGTGCCAGCAGTCTGGGACAGGGCGGGCCCGAAGCTTTCTTT. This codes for CASSLGQGGPEAFF.

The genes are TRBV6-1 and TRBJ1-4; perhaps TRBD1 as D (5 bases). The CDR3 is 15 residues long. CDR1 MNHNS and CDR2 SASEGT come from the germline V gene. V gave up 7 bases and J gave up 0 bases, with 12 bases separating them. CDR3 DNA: TGTGCCAGCACCGGGACGCTTGCAACTAATGAAAAACTGTTTTTT. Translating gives CASTGTLATNEKLFF.

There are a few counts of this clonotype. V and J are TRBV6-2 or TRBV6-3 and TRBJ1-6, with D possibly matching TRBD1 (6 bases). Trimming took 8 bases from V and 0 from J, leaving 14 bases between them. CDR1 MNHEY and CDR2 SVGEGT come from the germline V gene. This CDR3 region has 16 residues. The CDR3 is CASQTRGTSYNSPLHF. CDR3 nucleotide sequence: TGTGCCAGCCAAACGAGGGGGACCTCCTATAATTCACCCCTCCACTTT.

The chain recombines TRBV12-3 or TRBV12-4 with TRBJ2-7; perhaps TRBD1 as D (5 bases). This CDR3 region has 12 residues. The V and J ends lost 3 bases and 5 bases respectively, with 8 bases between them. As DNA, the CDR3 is TGTGCCAGCAGTTTTACAGGAAACGAGCAGTACTTC. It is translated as CASSFTGNEQYF.

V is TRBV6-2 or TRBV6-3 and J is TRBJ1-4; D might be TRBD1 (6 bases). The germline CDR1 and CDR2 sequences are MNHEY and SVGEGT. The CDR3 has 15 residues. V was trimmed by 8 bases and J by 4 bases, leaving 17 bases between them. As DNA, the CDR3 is TGTGCCAGCTTTACAAGACAGGCTCATAATGAAAAACTGTTTTTT. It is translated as CASFTRQAHNEKLFF.

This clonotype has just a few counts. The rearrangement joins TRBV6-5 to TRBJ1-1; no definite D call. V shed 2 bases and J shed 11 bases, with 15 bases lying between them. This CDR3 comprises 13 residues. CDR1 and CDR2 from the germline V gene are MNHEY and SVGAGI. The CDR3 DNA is TGTGCCAGCAGTTACGGGAGATTCGGTGGGGCTTTCTTT. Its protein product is CASSYGRFGGAFF.

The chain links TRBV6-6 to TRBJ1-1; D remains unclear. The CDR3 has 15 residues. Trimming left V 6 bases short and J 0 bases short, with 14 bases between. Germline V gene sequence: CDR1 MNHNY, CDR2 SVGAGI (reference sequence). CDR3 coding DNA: TGTGCCAGCAGAACAACGACACACATGAACACTGAAGCTTTCTTT. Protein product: CASRTTTHMNTEAFF.

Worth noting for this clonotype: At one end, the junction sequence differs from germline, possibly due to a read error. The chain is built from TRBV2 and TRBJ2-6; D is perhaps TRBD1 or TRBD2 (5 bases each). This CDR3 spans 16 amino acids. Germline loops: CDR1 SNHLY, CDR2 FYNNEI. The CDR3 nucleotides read TGTGCCACGCCCCGGGACGTGAACGGTGGGCCCAACGTCCTGACTTTC. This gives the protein CATPRDVNGGPNVLTF.